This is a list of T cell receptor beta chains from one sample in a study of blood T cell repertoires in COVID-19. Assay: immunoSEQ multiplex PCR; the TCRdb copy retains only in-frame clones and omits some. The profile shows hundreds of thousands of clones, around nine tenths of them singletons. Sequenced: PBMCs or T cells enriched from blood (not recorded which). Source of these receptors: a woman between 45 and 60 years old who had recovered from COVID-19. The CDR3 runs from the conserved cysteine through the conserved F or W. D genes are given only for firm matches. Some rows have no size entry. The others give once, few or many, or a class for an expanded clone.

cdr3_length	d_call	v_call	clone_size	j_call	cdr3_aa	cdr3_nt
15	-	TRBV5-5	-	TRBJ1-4	CASSLVRETNEKLFF	TGTGCCAGCAGCTTGGTACGGGAAACTAATGAAAAACTGTTTTTT
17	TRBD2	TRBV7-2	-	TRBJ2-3	CASSSGLAGGPTDTQYF	TGTGCCAGCAGCTCAGGACTAGCGGGGGGACCCACAGATACGCAGTATTTT
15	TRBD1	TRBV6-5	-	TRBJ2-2	CASTQDRVGTGELFF	TGTGCCAGCACCCAGGACAGGGTCGGCACCGGGGAGCTGTTTTTT
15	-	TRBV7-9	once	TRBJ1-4	CASSLVDSGNEKLFF	TGTGCCAGCAGCTTAGTGGACAGCGGCAATGAAAAACTGTTTTTT
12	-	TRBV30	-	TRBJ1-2	CAWSRGGGGYTF	TGTGCCTGGAGTAGGGGTGGCGGAGGCTACACCTTC
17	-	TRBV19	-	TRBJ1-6	CASSMLPIRVLYSPLHF	TGTGCCAGTAGTATGCTCCCTATCAGGGTATTGTACTCACCCCTCCACTTT
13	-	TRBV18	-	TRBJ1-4	CASSRREDEKLFF	TGTGCCAGCTCACGGAGGGAGGATGAAAAACTGTTTTTT
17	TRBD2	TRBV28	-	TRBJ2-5	CASSTERGATLQETQYF	TGTGCCAGCAGTACCGAGCGGGGGGCTACCCTGCAAGAGACCCAGTACTTC
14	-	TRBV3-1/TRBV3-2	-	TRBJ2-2	CASRKGENTGELFF	TGTGCCAGCAGAAAGGGGGAAAACACCGGGGAGCTGTTTTTT
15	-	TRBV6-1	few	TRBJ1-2	CASSDDSWSGDGYTF	TGTGCCAGCAGTGATGACAGTTGGTCTGGGGATGGCTACACCTTC
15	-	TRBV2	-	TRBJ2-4	CASLGTGQAKNIQYF	TGTGCCAGCCTAGGTACAGGACAAGCCAAAAACATTCAGTACTTC
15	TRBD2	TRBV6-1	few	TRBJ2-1	CASSEPGLAGHEQFF	TGTGCCAGCAGTGAACCCGGACTAGCGGGCCATGAGCAGTTCTTC
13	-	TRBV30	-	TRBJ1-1	CAWSVYATAEAFF	TGTGCCTGGAGTGTATATGCGACAGCCGAAGCTTTCTTT
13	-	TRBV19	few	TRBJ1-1	CASSIGAGAEAFF	TGTGCCAGTAGTATAGGGGCCGGGGCTGAAGCTTTCTTT
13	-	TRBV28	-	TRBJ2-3	CASQTQGFNTQYF	TGTGCCAGCCAGACCCAGGGTTTCAATACGCAGTATTTT
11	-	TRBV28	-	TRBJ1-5	CASAWFGPQHF	TGTGCCAGCGCGTGGTTCGGGCCCCAGCATTTT
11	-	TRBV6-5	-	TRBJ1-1	CASTGLAEAFF	TGTGCCAGCACAGGGTTAGCTGAAGCTTTCTTT
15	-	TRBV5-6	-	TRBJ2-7	CASSPRQAHSYEQYF	TGTGCCAGCAGCCCCCGACAGGCCCACTCCTACGAGCAGTACTTC
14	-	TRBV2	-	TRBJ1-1	CASSGGGMNTEAFF	TGTGCCAGCAGTGGAGGGGGAATGAACACTGAAGCTTTCTTT
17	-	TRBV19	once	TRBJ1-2	CASTTGRLLYSNYGYTF	TGTGCCAGTACCACAGGTCGCCTACTATACTCTAACTATGGCTACACCTTC
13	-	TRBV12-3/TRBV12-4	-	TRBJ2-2	CASTEWNTGELFF	TGTGCCAGTACGGAGTGGAACACCGGGGAGCTGTTTTTT